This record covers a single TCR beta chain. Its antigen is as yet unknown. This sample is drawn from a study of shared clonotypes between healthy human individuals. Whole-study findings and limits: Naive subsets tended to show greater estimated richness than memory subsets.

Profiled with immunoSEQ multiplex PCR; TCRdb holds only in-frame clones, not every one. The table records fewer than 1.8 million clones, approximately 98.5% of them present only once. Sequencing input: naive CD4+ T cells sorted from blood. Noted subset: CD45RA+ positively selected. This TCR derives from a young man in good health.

The CDR3 region has the DNA TGCAGCGTTGAAGTCGGTGGGACTGCTCAAGAGACCCAGTACTTC. Encoded protein: CSVEVGGTAQETQYF. The chain recombines TRBV29-1 with TRBJ2-5; perhaps TRBD2 as D (6 bases). Trimming shortened V by 1 base and J by 2 bases, and 14 bases separated the two germline ends. Germline lookup yields CDR1 SQVTM and CDR2 ANQGSEA. The CDR3 runs to 15 residues.